The rows below give T cell receptor beta chains drawn from one sample of a study of CD8+CD57+ T cells in acquired aplastic anemia. MiXCR, applied by TCRdb to the reads, yields one record per CDR3 protein. The sample lists some 47,000 distinct CDR3 sequences, around 69% occurring once. The sequencing input was sorted CD4+, CD8+, or CD8+CD57+ T cells (not recorded which) from PBMCs. These receptors were collected from a human donor in good health, serving as a control. Each CDR3 is given without its conserved first and last residue. A D gene is named only where the DNA matches it firmly. Clone sizes are given selectively: once, few, many, or a class where the clone is expanded.

j_call v_call d_call clone_size cdr3_aa
TRBJ2-3 TRBV10-2 - once ASRGTVTDTRY
TRBJ2-7 TRBV7-3 TRBD1 - ASSWGTGFPEQY
TRBJ2-3 TRBV24-1 - - ATSDLAGEADTQY
TRBJ2-1 TRBV5-4 - - ASSTESPANEQF
TRBJ1-5 TRBV19 - - ASSIEASLAQPQH
TRBJ1-1 TRBV20-1 TRBD1 - SALRDRAGNTEAF
TRBJ2-2 TRBV9 TRBD1 - ASSKTGQDTGELF
TRBJ2-5 TRBV25-1 - few ATTDPPETQY
TRBJ2-1 TRBV6-1 TRBD1 - ASSGGQGSPSYNEQF
TRBJ2-1 TRBV2 TRBD1 - AISDLDRDSYNEQF
TRBJ2-3 TRBV9 - few ASSVGGDTQY
TRBJ2-7 TRBV19 - - ASSTTGTPYEQY
TRBJ2-3 TRBV7-6 - - ASSSMGAGDTQY
TRBJ2-7 TRBV13 - medium-sized ASSLEGSSYEQY
TRBJ2-1 TRBV9 - - ASSVAVANEQF
TRBJ2-7 TRBV11-2 - - ASSLRVYEQY
TRBJ1-6 TRBV7-6 - - ASSPQGQNSPLH
TRBJ2-7 TRBV11-1 TRBD1 - ASSRIRPGQGRSYEQY
TRBJ1-2 TRBV11-2 TRBD1 - ASSLGTGGVSSYGYT
TRBJ1-1 TRBV6-1 - once ASSPLVRENTEAF
TRBJ1-5 TRBV15 - few ATSRDRGQPQH
TRBJ1-4 TRBV6-1 - few ASGGSVGEKLF
TRBJ1-2 TRBV4-1 - - ASSRGPVGPLPYGYT
TRBJ1-5 TRBV19 - - ASRQAGHGQPQH
TRBJ1-5 TRBV19 - - ASGIRFGNQPQH
TRBJ1-5 TRBV10-2 - - ASGLSRYTGEPQH
TRBJ2-7 TRBV15 - few ATSLRGAYEQY
TRBJ2-5 TRBV7-6 - once ASSLGKETQY
TRBJ2-5 TRBV24-1 - - ATRRGAGETQY
TRBJ1-5 TRBV24-1 TRBD1 - ATSLRQGHQPQH
TRBJ2-7 TRBV2 - - ASSGSGTYEQY